This TCR beta chain was identified during a study of long-term antiretroviral therapy in people with HIV. Germline CDR1 reads SGHNT; CDR2 reads YENEEA. The CDR3 covers 16 residues. V lost 4 bases, J lost 0 bases, and 16 bases lay in between. The libraries were made with immunoSEQ v3.0 at survey level. Clones were read by immunoSEQ multiplex PCR, and TCRdb kept only the in-frame ones, dropping some. The sample includes 15,000 to 20,000 clones, around 77% seen only once; the top ten take about 10%. V is TRBV11-3 and J is TRBJ2-7; TRBD1 is a possible D gene (6 bases). The receptor's source is a woman aged 40 to 49 with HIV. The input for sequencing was unsorted PBMCs, taken 2.3 years after starting antiretroviral therapy. The CDR3 DNA follows: TGTGCCAGCAGCTCCCCTCGGACAGAGAGCTCCTACGAGCAGTACTTC. Translated, it gives CASSSPRTESSYEQYF. The full variable domain, rest sourced from reference TRBV11-3 and TRBJ2-7, is EAGVVQSPRYKIIEKKQPVAFWCNPISGHNTLYWYLQNLGQGPELLIRYENEEAVDDSQLPKDRFSAERLKGVDSTLKIQPAELGDSAVYLCASSSPRTESSYEQYFGPGTRLTVT.